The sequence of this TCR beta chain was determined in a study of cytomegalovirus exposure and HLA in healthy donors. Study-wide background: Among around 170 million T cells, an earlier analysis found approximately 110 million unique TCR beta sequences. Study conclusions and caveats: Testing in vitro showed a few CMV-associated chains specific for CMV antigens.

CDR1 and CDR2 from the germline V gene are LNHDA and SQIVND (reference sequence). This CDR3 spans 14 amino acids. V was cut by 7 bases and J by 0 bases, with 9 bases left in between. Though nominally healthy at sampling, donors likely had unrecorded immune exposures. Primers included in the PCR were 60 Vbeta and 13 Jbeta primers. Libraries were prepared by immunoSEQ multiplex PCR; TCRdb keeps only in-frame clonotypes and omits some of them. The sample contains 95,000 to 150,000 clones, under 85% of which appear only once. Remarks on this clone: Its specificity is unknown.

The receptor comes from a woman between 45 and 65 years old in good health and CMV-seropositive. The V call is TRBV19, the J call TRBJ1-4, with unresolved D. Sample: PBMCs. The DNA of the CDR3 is TGTGCCAGTACTAGACTTGCAACTAATGAAAAACTGTTTTTT. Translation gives CASTRLATNEKLFF.